The 22 T cell receptor beta chains presented below share a single source sample, sequenced in a study of blood T cell repertoires in COVID-19. Sequenced by immunoSEQ multiplex PCR; TCRdb stores in-frame clones only, minus some. The table shows 20,000 to 25,000 clones, with under 90% occurring only once. The material sequenced was peripheral blood. Receptors originate from a woman in her seventies with active COVID-19.

The table lists this clone with a count of one. The V call is TRBV7-8, the J call TRBJ1-4; TRBD1 might be the D (5 bases). Trimming left V 0 bases short and J 9 bases short, with 14 bases between. This CDR3 region has 15 residues. Germline values: CDR1 SGHVS, CDR2 FQNEAQ. CDR3 in DNA: TGTGCCAGCAGCTTAGCGGACTTGGGGGGGAAAAAACTGTTTTTT. Its protein is CASSLADLGGKKLFF.

Judged by abundance, this clone is medium-sized. In this CDR3 the conserved last residue, phenylalanine or tryptophan, is missing, so a read error is likely. The DNA is omitted, as the CDR3 cannot be located on it reliably, and the CDR3 follows TCRdb's listing. The chain couples TRBV2 to TRBJ1-2; no DNA check was done on the table's D call, TRBD1. From germline, CDR1 is SNHLY and CDR2 FYNNEI. The CDR3 spans 12 amino acids, including both terminal residues. The CDR3 region is CASSSDSQIVSY.

The J gene is TRBJ1-4, the V gene TRBV5-1, with a weak D call TRBD1 (5 bases). The CDR3 spans 15 residues. V lost 0 bases, J lost 8 bases, and 14 bases lay in between. The germline CDR1 and CDR2 sequences are SGHRS and YFSETQ. The CDR3 region has the DNA TGCGCCAGCAGCTTGGAGAACAGGATCGAGGAAAAACTGTTTTTT. Amino acids: CASSLENRIEEKLFF.

The chain is built from TRBV10-3 and TRBJ2-3, with TRBD1 matching over 8 bases. Trimming took 10 bases from V and 2 from J; bases not matched to a gene: 11. Per the germline V gene, CDR1 is ENHRY and CDR2 is SYGVKD. This CDR3 has 15 amino acids. The CDR3 loop is CATRSDRGDTDTQYF. CDR3 DNA sequence: TGTGCCACTCGGTCCGACAGGGGTGACACAGATACGCAGTATTTT.

The chain combines TRBV7-3 with TRBJ2-1; D possibly corresponds to TRBD2 (7 bases). V lost 5 bases to trimming and J lost 5 bases, with 16 bases between them. The CDR3 runs to 15 residues. Looked up from germline, CDR1 is SGHTA and CDR2 is FQGTGA. The CDR3 nucleotides read TGTGCCAGCAGCCCGTTGGGGGGGCTACACAATGAGCAGTTCTTC. As protein: CASSPLGGLHNEQFF.

This clone was seen a handful of times. The chain recombines TRBV4-1 with TRBJ2-7; 10 positions match TRBD1. The CDR3 sequence is 15 residues long. The germline V gene encodes CDR1 MGHRA and CDR2 YSYEKL. V shed 3 bases, J shed 3 bases, and the junction held 5 bases outside the gene matches. DNA of the CDR3: TGCGCCAGCAGCCATCTGGACAGGGGGGACTACGAGCAGTACTTC. Translated: CASSHLDRGDYEQYF.

The chain has TRBV6-6 and TRBJ2-3, with a tentative D call TRBD2 (5 bases). With 2 bases removed from V and 0 bases from J, the gap between germline ends came to 12 bases. This CDR3 region has 16 residues. CDR1 is MNHNY, CDR2 SVGAGI, per germline (reference sequence). CDR3 loop: CASSYRGLRSTDTQYF. The CDR3, as DNA: TGTGCCAGCAGTTACCGCGGACTGCGAAGCACAGATACGCAGTATTTT.

This chain joins TRBV5-4 and TRBJ2-5; 14 bases line up with TRBD2. V shed 4 bases and J 0 bases; nucleotides not matched to a gene: 5. Per the germline V gene, CDR1 is SGHNT and CDR2 is YYREEE (reference sequence). This CDR3 spans 17 amino acids. CDR3: CASSRGLAGAYQETQYF. The CDR3 DNA follows: TGTGCCAGCAGCCGGGGACTAGCGGGAGCGTACCAAGAGACCCAGTACTTC.

The chain couples TRBV14 to TRBJ2-7; a possible D gene is TRBD1 (5 bases). The germline CDR1 and CDR2 sequences are SGHDN and FVKESK. The CDR3 covers 14 residues. V lost 0 bases and J 2 bases, leaving 8 bases between the germline ends. The CDR3 DNA reads as TGTGCCAGCAGCCAAGAGATCAGGGCCTACGAGCAGTACTTC. Translation gives CASSQEIRAYEQYF.

The gene calls are TRBV19 and TRBJ2-3; D unresolved. V dropped 6 bases and J dropped 2 bases, with 9 bases sitting between them. The CDR3 runs to 13 residues. The germline CDR1 and CDR2 sequences are LNHDA and SQIVND (reference sequence). CDR3 nucleotide sequence: TGTGCCAGTAGCAGGTTATCCACAGATACGCAGTATTTT. It yields the protein CASSRLSTDTQYF.

The chain employs TRBV27 and TRBJ2-5; 8 bases are a match to TRBD2. Trimming cost V 3 bases and J 5 bases; bases outside gene matches: 8. There are 15 residues in the CDR3. The germline V gene has CDR1 MNHEY and CDR2 SMNVEV (reference sequence). The CDR3 DNA is TGTGCCAGCAGTTTCCTCAGCGGGGGAGCTGAGACCCAGTACTTC. This gives the protein CASSFLSGGAETQYF.

The chain joins TRBV4-1 to TRBJ2-6; 12 bases match TRBD1. J was trimmed by 0 bases and V by 2 bases; bases with no gene match: 5. This CDR3 region has 19 residues. The germline gives CDR1 MGHRA, CDR2 YSYEKL. CDR3 region: CASSQTGTGGLSGANVLTF. CDR3 sequence (DNA): TGCGCCAGCAGCCAAACCGGGACAGGGGGCCTCTCTGGGGCCAACGTCCTGACTTTC.

This chain connects TRBV13 to TRBJ2-5, with TRBD2 matching over 10 bases. The CDR3 is 15 amino acids. Germline loops: CDR1 PRHDT, CDR2 FYEKMQ (reference sequence). V trimming: 1 base; J trimming: 4 bases; junction bases outside the gene matches: 3. The CDR3: CASSLEASGGETQYF. CDR3 in DNA: TGTGCCAGCAGCTTAGAAGCTAGCGGGGGAGAGACCCAGTACTTC.

This clone was recorded only once. The V gene is TRBV7-9, the J gene TRBJ1-1; TRBD1 aligns across 8 bases. This CDR3 contains 15 residues. Germline V lookup: CDR1 SEHNR, CDR2 FQNEAQ (reference sequence). V shed 6 bases and J 4 bases; nucleotides not matched to a gene: 10. The DNA of the CDR3 is TGTGCCAGCAGTCTTAGGTTACAGGGGGGCACTGAAGCTTTCTTT. It yields the protein CASSLRLQGGTEAFF. Full variable domain (rest looked up from reference TRBV7-9 and TRBJ1-1): DTGVSQNPRHKITKRGQNVTFRCDPISEHNRLYWYRQTLGQGPEFLTYFQNEAQLEKSRLLSDRFSAERPKGSFSTLEIQRTEQGDSAMYLCASSLRLQGGTEAFFGQGTRLTVV.

V is TRBV29-1 and J is TRBJ1-1, with D unresolved. V lost 5 bases, J lost 3 bases, and 16 bases lay in between. CDR3 length: 14 amino acids. In germline, CDR1 is SQVTM, CDR2 ANQGSEA. For the CDR3, the DNA is TGCAGCGTTACCCCCGGGAATGGGGACACTGAAGCTTTCTTT. It specifies CSVTPGNGDTEAFF.

V gene TRBV5-1 combines with J gene TRBJ2-3, with 13 nucleotides matching TRBD2. Germline V gene data show CDR1 as SGHRS and CDR2 as YFSETQ. Losses at the gene ends were 4 bases for V and 2 bases for J; bases not matched to a gene: 7. The CDR3 has 17 amino acids. The CDR3 DNA follows: TGCGCCAGCAGCCCGGGGGGGACTAGCGGGGACACAGATACGCAGTATTTT. Protein sequence: CASSPGGTSGDTDTQYF.

This sequence joins TRBV5-4 and TRBJ2-7; TRBD1 agrees at 8 bases. CDR3 length equals 14 residues. The germline CDR1 and CDR2 sequences are SGHNT and YYREEE (reference sequence). V lost 5 bases and J lost 7; bases outside the gene matches: 11. Here the CDR3 DNA reads TGTGCCAGCAGATCTGGACAGGGCCTAGGGGAGCAGTACTTC. Amino acids: CASRSGQGLGEQYF.

V usage is TRBV2 and J usage is TRBJ1-2, with D possibly TRBD1 on 5 matching bases. CDR1 is SNHLY and CDR2 is FYNNEI in the germline V gene. V gave up 8 bases and J gave up 8 bases, with 15 bases separating them. There are 12 residues in the CDR3. The CDR3 region is CASPWGGVGYTF. The CDR3 nucleotides are TGTGCCAGCCCCTGGGGGGGGGTCGGCTACACCTTC.

DNA for the CDR3: TGTGCCAGCAGCTTAGAATTCAGGGGCGAGCAGTACTTC. It codes for CASSLEFRGEQYF. The chain employs TRBV11-2 and TRBJ2-7; a weak D match, TRBD1 (6 bases). Trimming cost V 0 bases and J 6 bases, with 9 bases left between them. Germline V lookup: CDR1 SGHAT, CDR2 FQNNGV. CDR3 size: 13 residues.

The chain recombines TRBV9 with TRBJ2-7; D call uncertain. Between the trimmed V and J ends, which lost 4 bases and 2 bases, there was a span of 13 bases. Germline V CDR1 and CDR2: SGDLS, YYNGEE. The CDR3 loop spans 14 amino acids. The CDR3 reads CASSPGRLTYEQYF. Written as DNA, the CDR3 is TGTGCCAGCAGCCCAGGTCGGCTAACCTACGAGCAGTACTTC.

The chain recombines TRBV6-5 with TRBJ1-2, with unresolved D. The length of the CDR3 is 14 residues. V lost 4 bases and J 8 bases, leaving 17 bases between the germline ends. The germline CDR1 and CDR2 sequences are MNHEY and SVGAGI. The CDR3 region is CASSSLRRLRGYTF. The DNA for the CDR3 is TGTGCCAGCAGTTCCCTGCGGCGTTTGAGGGGCTACACCTTC.

The chain carries TRBV19 and TRBJ2-5; 9 nucleotides agree with TRBD2. J gave up 2 bases and V 3 bases, and 4 bases lay outside the gene matches. CDR1 LNHDA and CDR2 SQIVND come from the germline V gene (reference sequence). The CDR3 loop spans 15 amino acids. CDR3 in amino acids: CASSIQRGAQETQYF. The CDR3 bases are TGTGCCAGTAGTATTCAGCGGGGGGCTCAAGAGACCCAGTACTTC.